These 21 T cell receptor beta chains share one sample of origin, sequenced in a study of read filtering for tumor transcriptome and immune sequencing. This library used roughly 400 ng RNA and molecular barcoded adaptors spanning alpha/delta and beta/gamma chains. TCRdb fed the reads into MiXCR, producing one record per CDR3 protein. The profile shows roughly 130,000 distinct CDR3 sequences, roughly 13% of them singletons. Sequencing was done on a sample of a population of CD138-negative cells sorted from bone marrow. The source of these receptors is a donor over 35 with multiple myeloma.

This chain connects TRBV5-5 to TRBJ1-1; 9 nucleotides match TRBD1. From germline, CDR1 is SGHKS and CDR2 YYEKEE (reference sequence). V was clipped by 5 bases and J by 5 bases; unmatched bases: 10. The CDR3 loop spans 15 amino acids. The CDR3 spells CASSRKGQGHTEAFF. The CDR3 DNA is TGTGCCAGCAGTCGAAAGGGACAGGGACATACTGAAGCTTTCTTT.

The DNA of the CDR3 is TGTGCCACCAGTGATCCACGGGATTACACCGGGGAGCTGTTTTTT. Encoded protein: CATSDPRDYTGELFF. V is TRBV24-1 and J is TRBJ2-2; maybe TRBD2 (5 bases). V lost 3 bases, J lost 3 bases, and 10 bases lay in between. This CDR3 is 15 amino acids long. CDR1 and CDR2 (germline): KGHDR, SFDVKD.

In its sample, this clonotype was seen many times. This sequence joins TRBV7-2 and TRBJ1-1; 9 positions agree with TRBD1. V trimming: 5 bases; J trimming: 9 bases; junction bases outside the gene matches: 7. The CDR3 loop spans 13 amino acids. Germline-derived CDR1 and CDR2 are SGHTA and FQGNSA. CDR3 in amino acids: CASSPNDRGKAFF. The CDR3 DNA follows: TGTGCCAGCAGCCCCAACGACAGGGGGAAAGCTTTCTTT.

There are many counts of this clonotype. The V and J genes are TRBV6-6 and TRBJ2-1, with a tentative D call TRBD1 (6 bases). This CDR3 is built from 13 residues. Germline V lookup: CDR1 MNHNY, CDR2 SVGAGI (reference sequence). Trimming took off 5 bases at V and 14 bases at J, with 19 bases between the two ends. Here the CDR3 reads CASSTTGTPNEFF. CDR3 bases: TGTGCCAGCAGTACAACCGGGACACCTAACGAGTTCTTC.

As concerns this clonotype: One end of the junction varies from germline; a read error may be responsible. J is TRBJ2-2 and V is TRBV11-3; 7 positions match TRBD1. CDR3 size: 14 residues. Germline CDR1 SGHNT, CDR2 YENEEA. The CDR3 sequence: CTSKQGYNTGELFF. The CDR3 DNA reads as TGTACCAGTAAACAGGGGTACAACACCGGGGAGCTGTTCTTT.

This clonotype appeared a few times. V and J are TRBV5-1 and TRBJ2-3, with D possibly being TRBD1 or TRBD2 (6 bases each). This CDR3 has 15 residues. Germline CDR1 is SGHRS and CDR2 is YFSETQ. V lost 0 bases, J lost 4 bases, and 12 bases lay in between. CDR3 region: CASSLVGGNSDTQYF. The CDR3, as DNA: TGCGCCAGCAGCTTGGTGGGGGGCAACTCAGATACGCAGTATTTT.

This clonotype has only a few counts. An end of the junction differs from the germline gene, which may be a read error. CDR3: CANSYAVSTDTQYF. The CDR3 region has the DNA TGTGCCAACAGTTACGCGGTGAGCACAGATACGCAGTATTTT. The chain has TRBV6-2 or TRBV6-3 and TRBJ2-3, with D unclear. Germline CDR1 is MNHEY and CDR2 is SVGEGT. This CDR3 spans 14 amino acids.

Ten or more counts support this clonotype. The chain recombines TRBV11-2 with TRBJ2-1; D possibly uses TRBD1 or TRBD2 (5 bases each). V dropped 4 bases and J dropped 10 bases, with 14 bases sitting between them. The germline V gene encodes CDR1 SGHAT and CDR2 FQNNGV. The CDR3 is made up of 13 amino acids. CDR3 sequence reads: CASSWGTHSEQFF. The CDR3 region has the DNA TGTGCCAGCAGCTGGGGGACCCATTCAGAGCAGTTCTTC.

This clonotype has more than one count but fewer than ten. The chain combines TRBV5-6 with TRBJ2-2; tentative D call: TRBD2 (6 bases). Germline V gene sequence: CDR1 SGHDT, CDR2 YYEEEE. V was trimmed by 4 bases and J by 6 bases, leaving 10 bases between them. The CDR3 spans 13 residues. CDR3 nucleotide sequence: TGTGCCAGCAGCACGACTAGACCCGGGGAGCTGTTTTTT. This encodes CASSTTRPGELFF.

In regard to this clonotype: A much larger clonotype is one base distant, so this may be a read error. The V and J genes are TRBV7-9 and TRBJ2-2, with 11 nucleotides matching TRBD2. The CDR3 is made up of 17 amino acids. CDR1 is SEHNR and CDR2 is FQNEAQ in the germline V gene (reference sequence). J was trimmed by 10 bases and V by 4 bases; bases with no gene match: 14. Written as DNA, the CDR3 is TGTGCCAGCAGCTGGGAACCTAGCGGGAGGATACCCGAGGAGCTGTTTTTT. Protein product: CASSWEPSGRIPEELFF. Full variable domain (missing parts from reference TRBV7-9 and TRBJ2-2): DTGVSQNPRHKITKRGQNVTFRCDPISEHNRLYWYRQTLGQGPEFLTYFQNEAQLEKSRLLSDRFSAERPKGSFSTLEIQRTEQGDSAMYLCASSWEPSGRIPEELFFGEGSRLTVL.

This clonotype has a count of ten or more. The chain combines TRBV7-3 with TRBJ1-1; a possible D gene is TRBD1 (5 bases). The CDR3 totals 13 residues. CDR1 SGHTA and CDR2 FQGTGA come from the germline V gene. Trimming took off 5 bases at V and 1 base at J, with 8 bases between the two ends. The CDR3 DNA follows: TGTGCCAGCAGCGATGGACAGAACACTGAAGCTTTCTTT. Its translation is CASSDGQNTEAFF.

This clonotype was counted at least ten times. The chain is built from TRBV7-2 and TRBJ2-1, with unresolved D. The ends were cut back, 1 base at V and 4 bases at J, with 8 bases in the middle. This CDR3 has 14 residues. Per germline, CDR1 SGHTA and CDR2 FQGNSA. The CDR3 region is CASSLESHYNEQFF. Written as DNA, the CDR3 is TGTGCCAGCAGCTTAGAATCTCATTACAATGAGCAGTTCTTC.

Note on this clonotype: A much larger clone lies one base from this, so it may be a read error. The chain has TRBV29-1 and TRBJ2-1; 11 positions agree with TRBD1. CDR1 is SQVTM and CDR2 is ANQGSEA in the germline V gene. V was clipped by 6 bases and J by 12 bases; unmatched bases: 13. CDR3 length: 14 amino acids. The CDR3 is CSVGRDRGVYGQFF. The CDR3 coding sequence is TGCAGCGTGGGCCGGGACAGGGGGGTCTATGGGCAGTTCTTC.

This chain connects TRBV12-3 or TRBV12-4 to TRBJ1-4; 7 nucleotides agree with TRBD1. Trimming cost V 5 bases and J 5 bases; bases outside gene matches: 5. This CDR3 comprises 14 residues. The CDR3: CASSQTGRNEKLFF. In DNA form, the CDR3 reads TGTGCCAGCAGTCAGACAGGGCGGAATGAAAAACTGTTTTTT.

This clonotype was counted only a few times. The genes are TRBV4-1 and TRBJ2-5; possible D gene TRBD2, 6 bases. V lost 5 bases and J lost 0, with 10 bases in between. CDR3 length: 14 residues. The germline gives CDR1 MGHRA, CDR2 YSYEKL. The DNA of the CDR3 is TGCGCCAGCAGCGTACGGGGGAACCAAGAGACCCAGTACTTC. Translated: CASSVRGNQETQYF.

In this sample, this clonotype turned up many times. DNA for the CDR3: TGCAGCATATTCGACAGGGGAAGATTCGGGTCCTACAATGAGCAGTTCTTC. Protein sequence: CSIFDRGRFGSYNEQFF. The genes are TRBV29-1 and TRBJ2-1, with 8 bases lining up with TRBD1. There are 17 residues in the CDR3. The germline V gene encodes CDR1 SQVTM and CDR2 ANQGSEA. With 8 bases clipped from V and 1 base from J, the junction kept 16 bases outside the gene matches.

The sample holds many counts of this clonotype. V is TRBV9 and J is TRBJ1-1; D is undetermined. In germline, CDR1 is SGDLS, CDR2 YYNGEE. The CDR3 runs to 13 residues. Trimming shortened V by 4 bases and J by 5 bases, and 12 bases separated the two germline ends. The CDR3 DNA reads as TGTGCCAGCAGCTCCCCCGGTGCGACTGAAGCTTTCTTT. Protein product: CASSSPGATEAFF.

This rearrangement joins TRBV6-1 to TRBJ2-3; the D is unclear. CDR1 and CDR2 from the germline V gene are MNHNS and SASEGT. The CDR3 is 14 residues long. V was clipped by 4 bases and J by 3 bases, with 11 bases between them. The CDR3 loop reads CASSVSRHTDTQYF. CDR3 bases: TGTGCCAGCAGTGTGAGCCGACATACAGATACGCAGTATTTT.

This clonotype was observed many times. The rearrangement uses TRBV28 and TRBJ2-2; D possibly corresponds to TRBD1 (5 bases). Trimming left V 7 bases short and J 1 base short, with 16 bases between. Germline assignment: CDR1 MDHEN and CDR2 SYDVKM. There are 16 residues in the CDR3. The CDR3 region has the DNA TGTGCCAGCACCCATGGCCCCACAGGGAACACCGGGGAGCTGTTTTTT. Translation: CASTHGPTGNTGELFF.

The chain combines TRBV28 with TRBJ2-3; the D is unclear. Germline V lookup: CDR1 MDHEN, CDR2 SYDVKM. The CDR3 loop spans 13 amino acids. CDR3 in amino acids: CVGIHSSTDTQYF. DNA for the CDR3: TGTGTCGGCATACACTCCAGCACAGATACGCAGTATTTT.

Only a few counts were recorded for this clonotype. A read error may be the cause here, since a much bigger clone is one base away. This likely comes from a read error, as the CDR3 has no conserved phenylalanine or tryptophan at its end. Because the CDR3's place on the DNA is in doubt, the DNA is left out and the CDR3 is given as listed by TCRdb. The rearrangement links TRBV20-1 to TRBJ2-1; the D call of TRBD1 is as the table states it, not checked on the DNA. Per the germline V gene, CDR1 is DFQATT and CDR2 is SNEGSKA (reference sequence). Including both end residues, the CDR3 is 12 amino acids long. CDR3 protein: CSARSPGTLPFS.